Listed here are 15 T cell receptor beta chains from one sample, sequenced in a study of immune cell composition in non-small cell lung cancer. This table comes from immunoSEQ multiplex PCR, and its TCRdb copy is limited to in-frame clones, with some not included. This repertoire shows roughly 11,000 clones, over 55% found once; its top ten account for over 15%. The specimen was lung tumor tissue. Receptor source: a human donor with non-small cell lung cancer.

The sample holds a few counts of this clone. The gene calls are TRBV28 and TRBJ1-2; 10 bases align to TRBD1. CDR1 MDHEN and CDR2 SYDVKM come from the germline V gene. The CDR3 extends over 15 amino acids. Trimming at V came to 6 bases and at J to 3 bases, leaving 7 bases not matched to a gene. Here the CDR3 DNA reads TGTGCCAGCAGGCCCCTCGGGACAGGGGACTATGGCTACACCTTC. Translation gives CASRPLGTGDYGYTF.

The table lists this clone with a few counts. The chain uses TRBV7-9 and TRBJ2-7, with TRBD2 matching 13 bases. The germline gives CDR1 SEHNR, CDR2 FQNEAQ (reference sequence). V shed 4 bases and J 7 bases; nucleotides not matched to a gene: 4. There are 14 residues in the CDR3. CDR3 DNA: TGTGCCAGCAGCTGGGGACTAGCGGGAAATGAGCAGTACTTC. This sequence encodes CASSWGLAGNEQYF.

This chain connects TRBV7-9 to TRBJ2-3, with TRBD2 matching over 12 bases. This CDR3 is 17 amino acids long. After removal of 2 bases from V and 6 bases from J, the junction contained 9 bases not matched to a gene. CDR1 is SEHNR and CDR2 is FQNEAQ in the germline V gene (reference sequence). As DNA, the CDR3 is TGTGCCAGCAGCTTAAACGGTCTAGCGGGAGGGTCGGATACGCAGTATTTT. This translates into CASSLNGLAGGSDTQYF.

The J gene is TRBJ2-7, the V gene TRBV28; 9 bases fit TRBD1. The ends lost 5 bases at V and 4 bases at J; junction bases unmatched: 15. From germline, CDR1 is MDHEN and CDR2 SYDVKM. This CDR3 has 17 amino acids. The CDR3 sequence: CASSPGQGKTAEYEQYF. CDR3 nucleotide sequence: TGTGCCAGCAGTCCTGGACAGGGGAAGACCGCCGAATACGAGCAGTACTTC.

This rearrangement joins TRBV7-3 to TRBJ2-1; 9 nucleotides agree with TRBD2. Germline V lookup: CDR1 SGHTA, CDR2 FQGTGA. The CDR3 is made up of 15 amino acids. Trimming took 2 bases from V and 4 from J; bases not matched to a gene: 3. The CDR3 bases are TGTGCCAGCAGCTTACGGCTAGCGGGGTACAATGAGCAGTTCTTC. Translating gives CASSLRLAGYNEQFF. Full variable domain (rest looked up from reference TRBV7-3 and TRBJ2-1): GAGVSQTPSNKVTEKGKYVELRCDPISGHTALYWYRQSLGQGPEFLIYFQGTGAADDSGLPNDRFFAVRPEGSVSTLKIQRTERGDSAVYLCASSLRLAGYNEQFFGPGTRLTVL.

The V call is TRBV28, the J call TRBJ1-1; 7 bases match TRBD1. The CDR3 length is 18 residues. V lost 3 bases, J lost 0 bases, and 13 bases stayed unmatched. The germline gives CDR1 MDHEN, CDR2 SYDVKM. CDR3 nucleotides: TGTGCCAGCAGTTTGGCGTCTTCGACAGGGCTAATGAACACTGAAGCTTTCTTT. Amino acid sequence: CASSLASSTGLMNTEAFF.

The chain carries TRBV28 and TRBJ2-5; a weak D match, TRBD2 (6 bases). This CDR3 contains 14 residues. The V gene lost 5 bases and the J gene lost 5 bases, with 15 bases spanning the gap. CDR1 is MDHEN, CDR2 SYDVKM, per germline. The CDR3 nucleotides are TGTGCCAGCAGTGGGGGGAGAGGATGGGAGACCCAGTACTTC. It specifies CASSGGRGWETQYF.

The chain carries TRBV19 and TRBJ2-2; tentatively, D is TRBD2 (6 bases). Germline V lookup: CDR1 LNHDA, CDR2 SQIVND (reference sequence). The length of the CDR3 is 14 residues. V dropped 6 bases and J dropped 7 bases, with 15 bases sitting between them. CDR3 bases: TGTGCCAGTAGCCCCGAGGAGGGGATCGGGGAGCTGTTTTTT. Residues: CASSPEEGIGELFF.

The CDR3, as DNA: TGTGCCAGCACCTCATTTCAGGGATGGGGCTACGAGCAGTACTTC. Translating it yields CASTSFQGWGYEQYF. V gene TRBV6-6 combines with J gene TRBJ2-7; D may be TRBD1 (5 bases). The germline V gene encodes CDR1 MNHNY and CDR2 SVGAGI (reference sequence). The CDR3 totals 15 residues. Trimming took off 7 bases at V and 3 bases at J, with 19 bases between the two ends.

The J gene is TRBJ2-5, the V gene TRBV5-1, with TRBD2 as a possible D gene (6 bases). The V gene's germline CDR1 is SGHRS and CDR2 YFSETQ. This CDR3 contains 15 residues. With 3 bases removed from V and 2 bases from J, the gap between germline ends came to 14 bases. The DNA of the CDR3 is TGCGCCAGCAGCTGGAGGGGCGGAGTACAAGAGACCCAGTACTTC. Encoded protein: CASSWRGGVQETQYF.

This chain joins TRBV9 and TRBJ2-4; D perhaps matches TRBD1 (9 bases). Germline V gene lookup returns CDR1 SGDLS and CDR2 YYNGEE. V lost 4 bases, J lost 6 bases, and 20 bases lay in between. This CDR3 region has 16 residues. The CDR3 sequence is CASSPGGQTGGNIQYF. CDR3 coding DNA: TGTGCCAGCAGCCCGGGAGGGCAGACAGGGGGAAACATTCAGTACTTC. The entire variable domain, with the rest obtained from reference TRBV9 and TRBJ2-4, is as follows: DSGVTQTPKHLITATGQRVTLRCSPRSGDLSVYWYQQSLDQGLQFLIQYYNGEERAKGNILERFSAQQFPDLHSELNLSSLELGDSALYFCASSPGGQTGGNIQYFGAGTRLSVL.

The chain joins TRBV19 to TRBJ2-6; perhaps TRBD2 as D (5 bases). Looked up from germline, CDR1 is LNHDA and CDR2 is SQIVND (reference sequence). V was cut by 4 bases and J by 2 bases, with 9 bases left in between. CDR3 length equals 15 residues. CDR3 amino acids: CASSRSGAGANVLTF. The CDR3 bases are TGTGCCAGTAGTAGGTCCGGGGCTGGGGCCAACGTCCTGACTTTC.

The rearrangement uses TRBV7-3 and TRBJ2-7; D may be TRBD2 (6 bases). The V end lost 3 bases, the J end lost 3 bases, and 9 bases lay between the germline ends. The germline gives CDR1 SGHTA, CDR2 FQGTGA. The CDR3 extends over 13 amino acids. The CDR3 DNA sequence: TGTGCCAGCAGCTTCGGGACTGGCTACGAGCAGTACTTC. Encoded protein: CASSFGTGYEQYF.

V is TRBV5-4 and J is TRBJ2-1; D is undetermined. Trimming left V 4 bases short and J 8 bases short, with 13 bases between. The germline V gene encodes CDR1 SGHNT and CDR2 YYREEE (reference sequence). This CDR3 spans 13 amino acids. DNA of the CDR3: TGTGCCAGCAGCGAACCCCAGGTGGATGAGCAGTTCTTC. It specifies CASSEPQVDEQFF.

This sequence joins TRBV4-3 and TRBJ2-5; tentatively, D is TRBD2 (5 bases). V was cut by 4 bases and J by 1 base, with 13 bases left in between. Germline V gene lookup returns CDR1 LGHNA and CDR2 YSLEER. The CDR3 runs 15 residues. CDR3 sequence (DNA): TGCGCCAGCAGCCTTGTAGCGTCCCCCCAAGAGACCCAGTACTTC. Translated, it gives CASSLVASPQETQYF.